What follows is one TCR beta chain and its context. Its target is unknown. These data come from a study of OX40 agonist ivuxolimab in advanced cancers. Whole-study results and caveats: In a subset of nonresponders, normalized T-cell clonal expansion was also low.

The table came from immunoSEQ multiplex PCR; TCRdb's copy has only in-frame clones and leaves some out. In the table there are around 25,000 clones, over 70% of which are singletons. This CDR3 comprises 13 residues. Deletions cut 1 base from V and 4 bases from J, with 5 bases between. Germline V gene lookup returns CDR1 SGHNT and CDR2 YENEEA. The V and J genes are TRBV11-3 and TRBJ2-1; no reliable D call. The sequences come from CD4+ or CD8+ T cells sorted from blood, collected in a trial of the OX40 agonist ivuxolimab. The clonotype was recovered from an adult with an advanced solid tumor such as melanoma, head and neck, liver or kidney cancer. DNA of the CDR3: TGTGCCAGCAGCTTAGGGGCTTACAATGAGCAGTTCTTC. It yields the protein CASSLGAYNEQFF.